This T cell receptor (beta chain) was captured by sequencing in a study of STAT5B mutations in CD4+ large granular lymphocyte leukemia. Study-wide points: Data were not HLA-matched across samples. Top patient clones used TRBV06 genes more often: 8/27 versus 2/35 in controls.

About this clone: Its matching antigen is unknown.

The germline gives CDR1 SQVTM, CDR2 ANQGSEA. J gave up 3 bases and V 7 bases, and 9 bases lay outside the gene matches. This CDR3 contains 13 residues. As handled by the study authors: Productive clonotypes were detectable down to 2.59 x 10-5 frequency. The data were produced by immunoSEQ multiplex PCR, yet TCRdb's version contains in-frame clones alone and is incomplete. V, J and clone size are those of that table, while D and trimming were read from the DNA. The profile covers thousands of clones, with 85% appearing a single time and roughly 2.5% taken by the ten largest. Sequencing input: CD4+ T cells from blood buffy coats. The genes are TRBV29-1 and TRBJ2-7; TRBD2 aligns across 7 bases. This clonotype originated in a human donor in good health. This chain's CDR3 is CSASGGEFYEQYF. CDR3 nucleotide sequence: TGCAGCGCCAGTGGGGGGGAGTTCTACGAGCAGTACTTC.